The following is a T cell receptor (beta chain) sequence with its context. Germline CDR1 ENHRY, CDR2 SYGVKD. The CDR3 is 12 residues long. With 9 bases clipped from V and 0 bases from J, the junction kept 1 base outside the gene matches. Time point reported: patch test 3, about 24 weeks after DPC sensitization. Treatment defined: therapeutic diphenylcyclopropenone sensitization with weekly scalp DPC. The data were taken from a study of human T cells and chemical hapten exposure. In TCRdb, the RACE reads were re-called with MiXCR into one record per CDR3 protein. The sample lists over 65,000 distinct CDR3 sequences, around 10% occurring once.

The sequencing here drew on whole blood, taken in connection with sensitization to the hapten diphenylcyclopropenone (DPC). The origin of this receptor is a woman aged 45-59 years with alopecia areata. Some clones in this sample may be carry-over from other donors' samples. The V call is TRBV10-3, the J call TRBJ2-7, with TRBD2 matching 8 bases. The CDR3: CAIGTSSYEQYF. The CDR3 nucleotides are TGTGCCATAGGGACTAGCTCCTACGAGCAGTACTTC.